The TCR beta chain described here comes from a study of shared clonotypes between healthy human individuals. About the research overall: Aged between 18 and 49, the donors were a couple of women and a few men.

The J segment lost 0 bases and the V segment lost 5 bases, leaving 6 bases of the junction unmatched. Looked up from germline, CDR1 is LGHNA and CDR2 is YNFKEQ. The CDR3 totals 16 residues. The data were produced by immunoSEQ multiplex PCR, yet TCRdb's version contains in-frame clones alone and is incomplete. There are roughly 770,000 clones in the sample; roughly 96% occur only once, and about 0.22% lies in the top ten. Terminally differentiated effector memory CD45RA+ cells were excluded from the naive CD8 cells, which were CD45RO-negative and positively selected for CCR7. Donors were healthy HIV-negative adults without recently reported acute infections or vaccinations. Every donor, a Caucasian adult, lived in Nashville, Tennessee.

The chain couples TRBV4-2 to TRBJ2-7, with 11 nucleotides matching TRBD2. This clonotype originated in a man aged 25-45 years in good health. Specimen: naive CD8+ T cells sorted from blood. CDR3 bases: TGTGCCAGCAGCGAATTCCTAGCGGGAGGCTCCTACGAGCAGTACTTC. Its translation: CASSEFLAGGSYEQYF.